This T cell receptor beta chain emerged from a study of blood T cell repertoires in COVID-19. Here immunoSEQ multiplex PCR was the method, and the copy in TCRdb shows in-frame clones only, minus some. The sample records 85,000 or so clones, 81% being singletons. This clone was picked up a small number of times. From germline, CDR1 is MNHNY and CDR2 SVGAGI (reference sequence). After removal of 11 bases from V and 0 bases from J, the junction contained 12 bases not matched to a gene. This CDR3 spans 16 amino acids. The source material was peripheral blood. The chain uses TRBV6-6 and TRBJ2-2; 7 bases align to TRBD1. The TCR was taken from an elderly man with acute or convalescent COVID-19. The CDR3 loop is CAAWTGDSANTGELFF. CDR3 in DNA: TGTGCCGCTTGGACAGGTGACTCCGCGAACACCGGGGAGCTGTTTTTT.